This entry lists 19 T cell receptor beta chains sequenced from one sample in a study of early T cells in non-severe SARS-CoV-2 infection. One entry per CDR3 protein, called by TCRdb with MiXCR from the 5' RACE reads. The table shows more than 90,000 distinct CDR3 sequences, with about 13% occurring only once. The specimen sequenced was whole blood. The receptors shown here come from an adult who was a healthcare worker with PCR-confirmed SARS-CoV-2 infection or an uninfected control (not recorded which).

J is TRBJ2-2 and V is TRBV2; D unclear. The germline V gene encodes CDR1 SNHLY and CDR2 FYNNEI. V lost 4 bases and J 1 base, leaving 7 bases between the germline ends. CDR3 length: 14 amino acids. The CDR3 DNA sequence: TGTGCCAGCAGTGTGCCACGGAACACCGGGGAGCTGTTTTTT. Its translation is CASSVPRNTGELFF.

In this sample, this clonotype turned up a few times. This chain connects TRBV28 to TRBJ2-7; 9 bases are a match to TRBD2. Germline CDR1 is MDHEN and CDR2 is SYDVKM. The CDR3 is 18 residues long. Trimming took 4 bases from V and 5 from J; bases not matched to a gene: 18. CDR3 amino acids: CASSSYPTSGGPGNEQYF. In nucleotides, the CDR3 is TGTGCCAGCAGTTCATACCCGACCAGCGGGGGGCCGGGAAACGAGCAGTACTTC.

The gene calls are TRBV4-3 and TRBJ2-1, with 7 bases fitting TRBD2. The CDR3 has 18 residues. The germline CDR1 and CDR2 sequences are LGHNA and YSLEER. Trimming cost V 0 bases and J 3 bases; bases outside gene matches: 11. The CDR3 here is CASSQDLPRLAGYNEQFF. CDR3 DNA: TGCGCCAGCAGCCAAGATCTCCCCAGACTAGCCGGCTACAATGAGCAGTTCTTC.

This chain links TRBV28 with TRBJ2-1, with 12 bases that match TRBD2. Germline V lookup: CDR1 MDHEN, CDR2 SYDVKM. This CDR3 has 16 amino acids. J lost 6 bases, V lost 6 bases, and 9 bases had no gene match. Written as DNA, the CDR3 is TGTGCCAGCAGGCCCCCCCTAGCGGGGGGGCTCAATGAGCAGTTCTTC. Translating it yields CASRPPLAGGLNEQFF.

This clonotype was counted ten times or more. CDR3: CASSYSAMGQGVEAFF. CDR3 nucleotides: TGTGCCAGCAGTTACTCAGCTATGGGGCAGGGGGTTGAAGCTTTCTTT. J is TRBJ1-1 and V is TRBV6-5; 7 positions agree with TRBD1. CDR1 is MNHEY, CDR2 SVGAGI, per germline. The junction had 11 bases not matched to a gene; V was cut back by 0 bases and J by 7 bases. This CDR3 is 16 amino acids long.

In its sample, this clonotype was seen many times. This chain joins TRBV6-5 and TRBJ2-7; the match to TRBD1 covers 8 bases. Trimming at V came to 7 bases and at J to 0 bases, leaving 5 bases not matched to a gene. This CDR3 comprises 14 residues. Germline lookup yields CDR1 MNHEY and CDR2 SVGAGI. CDR3 DNA sequence: TGTGCCAGCATGGGACAGGTAAACTCCTACGAGCAGTACTTC. This sequence encodes CASMGQVNSYEQYF.

This clonotype came up a few times. J is TRBJ1-1 and V is TRBV29-1, with TRBD1 as a possible D gene (6 bases). Germline loops: CDR1 SQVTM, CDR2 ANQGSEA. The CDR3 sequence is 10 residues long. V lost 7 bases and J lost 14, with 17 bases in between. CDR3 in amino acids: CSALRQVRFF. CDR3 DNA sequence: TGCAGCGCGCTCAGACAGGTACGCTTCTTT.

This clonotype was picked up many times. The gene calls are TRBV6-1 and TRBJ1-1; D possibly corresponds to TRBD1 (6 bases). The V gene's germline CDR1 is MNHNS and CDR2 SASEGT. V dropped 8 bases and J dropped 5 bases, with 21 bases sitting between them. The CDR3 runs 15 residues. The CDR3 coding sequence is TGTGCCAGCGGCCAAAGGGGGTCCCGGAGTACTGAAGCTTTCTTT. Translated, it gives CASGQRGSRSTEAFF.

This clonotype was recorded at least ten times. V and J are TRBV5-1 and TRBJ2-1, with TRBD1 matching 7 bases. The CDR3 extends over 15 amino acids. From germline, CDR1 is SGHRS and CDR2 YFSETQ. Losses at the gene ends were 4 bases for V and 4 bases for J; bases not matched to a gene: 8. The CDR3 nucleotides are TGCGCCAGCAGCATAACAGGGGCCGCTTACAATGAGCAGTTCTTC. Its protein is CASSITGAAYNEQFF.

Ten or more counts support this clonotype. V is TRBV12-3 or TRBV12-4 and J is TRBJ2-7; 8 bases map to TRBD1. This CDR3 has 14 residues. Trimming cost V 8 bases and J 3 bases; bases outside gene matches: 9. CDR3 sequence: CASPLRDRGYEQYF. The CDR3 DNA reads TGTGCCAGCCCCCTCCGCGACAGGGGCTACGAGCAGTACTTC.

Points on this clonotype: This may stem from a read error, because a much larger clone lies one nucleotide away. The chain has TRBV7-9 and TRBJ1-5; D remains ambiguous. This CDR3 spans 15 amino acids. V gave up 5 bases and J gave up 0 bases, with 11 bases separating them. The V gene's germline CDR1 is SEHNR and CDR2 FQNEAQ (reference sequence). The CDR3 nucleotides read TGTGCCAGCAGCCCACAACATGGTAGCAATCAGCCCCAGCATTTT. Protein: CASSPQHGSNQPQHF.

This clonotype appeared a few times. The J gene is TRBJ1-3, the V gene TRBV11-2, with TRBD1 identical over 7 bases. Germline loops: CDR1 SGHAT, CDR2 FQNNGV. The ends lost 4 bases at V and 3 bases at J; junction bases unmatched: 6. CDR3 length equals 15 residues. The CDR3 reads CASSWGQKLGNTIYF. In DNA, the CDR3 is TGTGCCAGCAGCTGGGGACAGAAACTTGGAAACACCATATATTTT.

V usage is TRBV10-3 and J usage is TRBJ1-1; 8 bases map to TRBD1. After removal of 0 bases from V and 9 bases from J, the junction contained 6 bases not matched to a gene. The CDR3 runs to 14 residues. The germline V gene has CDR1 ENHRY and CDR2 SYGVKD. In nucleotides, the CDR3 is TGTGCCATCAGTGAGTCCACCGGGACAGGTAAAGCTTTCTTT. Residues: CAISESTGTGKAFF.

The V call is TRBV20-1, the J call TRBJ1-1; D is possibly TRBD1 (5 bases). V was trimmed by 6 bases and J by 6 bases, leaving 14 bases between them. Germline V gene sequence: CDR1 DFQATT, CDR2 SNEGSKA (reference sequence). The CDR3 has 12 amino acids. In nucleotides, the CDR3 is TGCAGTGCCGGCAGGGTCCCCGCTGAAGCTTTCTTT. Translating gives CSAGRVPAEAFF.

There are many counts of this clonotype. CDR3 loop: CASSYIVGGDSPLHF. The CDR3, as DNA: TGTGCCAGCAGTTACATCGTGGGGGGGGACTCACCCCTCCACTTT. This rearrangement joins TRBV28 to TRBJ1-6, with D perhaps matching TRBD1 (5 bases). Per the germline V gene, CDR1 is MDHEN and CDR2 is SYDVKM. This CDR3 has 15 amino acids. V dropped 4 bases and J dropped 10 bases, with 17 bases sitting between them.

J is TRBJ2-3 and V is TRBV7-2; D might be TRBD1 (6 bases). CDR3 length: 13 amino acids. Germline CDR1 reads SGHTA; CDR2 reads FQGNSA. V lost 8 bases and J lost 0, with 9 bases in between. In nucleotides, the CDR3 is TGTGCCAGCCGGGGACACAGCACAGATACGCAGTATTTT. Translating gives CASRGHSTDTQYF.

The V call is TRBV5-1, the J call TRBJ1-4, with 11 bases identical to TRBD1. With 5 bases clipped from V and 4 bases from J, the junction kept 10 bases outside the gene matches. This CDR3 has 17 residues. CDR1 is SGHRS, CDR2 YFSETQ, per germline. The CDR3 coding sequence is TGCGCCAGCAGGCAAGGACAGGGGGCCCTGCTTAATGAAAAACTGTTTTTT. Its translation: CASRQGQGALLNEKLFF.

At least ten counts were recorded for this clonotype. V and J are TRBV5-4 and TRBJ1-5; a weak D match, TRBD1 (5 bases). Trimming removed 5 bases at V and 1 base at J, with 10 bases between. Germline CDR1 and CDR2: SGHNT and YYREEE (reference sequence). This CDR3 is built from 14 residues. The CDR3 coding sequence is TGTGCCAGCAGTAACCGGGACAGCAATCAGCCCCAGCATTTT. Its protein is CASSNRDSNQPQHF.

This clonotype was detected ten times or more. The J gene is TRBJ2-1, the V gene TRBV13, with D unclear. This CDR3 spans 12 amino acids. Germline-derived CDR1 and CDR2 are PRHDT and FYEKMQ (reference sequence). The V and J ends lost 5 bases and 7 bases respectively, with 9 bases between them. In DNA form, the CDR3 reads TGTGCCAGCAGCCCCCGGAAGAATGAGCAGTTCTTC. This gives the protein CASSPRKNEQFF.